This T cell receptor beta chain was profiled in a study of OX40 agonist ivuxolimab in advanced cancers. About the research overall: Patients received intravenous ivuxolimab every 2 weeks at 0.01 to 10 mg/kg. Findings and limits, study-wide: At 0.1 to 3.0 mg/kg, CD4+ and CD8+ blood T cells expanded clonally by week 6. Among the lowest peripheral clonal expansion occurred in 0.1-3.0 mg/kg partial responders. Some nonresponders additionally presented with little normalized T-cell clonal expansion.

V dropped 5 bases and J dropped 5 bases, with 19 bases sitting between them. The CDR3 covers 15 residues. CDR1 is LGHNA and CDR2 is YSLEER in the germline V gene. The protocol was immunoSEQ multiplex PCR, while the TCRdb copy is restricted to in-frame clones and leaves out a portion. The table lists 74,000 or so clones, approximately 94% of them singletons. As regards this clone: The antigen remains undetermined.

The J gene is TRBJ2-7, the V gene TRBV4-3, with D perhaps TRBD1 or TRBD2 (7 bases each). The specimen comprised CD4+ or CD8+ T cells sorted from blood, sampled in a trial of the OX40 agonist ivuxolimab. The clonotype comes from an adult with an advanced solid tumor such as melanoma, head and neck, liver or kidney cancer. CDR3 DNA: TGCGCCAGCAGCAAAGGGGGAGGGGGCATCAACGAGCAGTACTTC. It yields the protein CASSKGGGGINEQYF.